The TCR beta chain under discussion was sequenced for a study of blood T cell repertoires in COVID-19. Study details: Donors in the United States, Italy and Spain gave samples during acute or convalescent COVID-19. PBMCs, B-cell-depleted T cells, or T cells were the source of the cDNA or gDNA that made up the material.

Original methodology: Amplification of reference gene primers provided the estimated nucleated cell counts. Measured with immunoSEQ multiplex PCR; TCRdb has only the in-frame clones, and not every one. That table gives V, J and clone size, and the DNA gave D and trimming. The table lists around 170,000 clones, 70% to 90% of them singletons, with roughly 2% in the top ten. The TCR comes from a man between 18 and 35 years old who had recovered from COVID-19. The sample comprised peripheral blood.

The CDR3 nucleotides are TGTGCCAGCAGTCCAGACTCGAGCACCGGGGAGCTGTTTTTT. As protein: CASSPDSSTGELFF. This chain links TRBV6-5 with TRBJ2-2, with D unclear. Germline V gene lookup returns CDR1 MNHEY and CDR2 SVGAGI. The CDR3 sequence is 14 residues long. Trimming left V 5 bases short and J 4 bases short, with 11 bases between.